The rows below give T cell receptor beta chains drawn from one sample of a study of blood T cell repertoires in COVID-19. Repertoires were generated with immunoSEQ multiplex PCR, while TCRdb's copy carries only in-frame clones and drops some. The sample consists of 53,000 or so clones, 85% to 90% of them appearing once. Sequenced: peripheral blood. The receptors derive from a man aged 70-80 years with active COVID-19. CDR3s include the opening cysteine and the closing phenylalanine or tryptophan. The D gene is left open where the match is weak. Where a row states a size, it is once, few, many or the class of an expanded clone; other rows omit it.

size	V	D	J	length	CDR3	DNA
.	TRBV15	.	TRBJ1-2	15	CATSREKGANYGYTF	TGTGCCACCAGCAGAGAAAAGGGAGCCAACTATGGCTACACCTTC
.	TRBV7-2	.	TRBJ1-2	14	CASSKGGGRHGYTF	TGTGCCAGCAGCAAGGGAGGGGGGAGGCATGGCTACACCTTC
.	TRBV4-3	TRBD1	TRBJ2-2	17	CASSPWTGEFNTGELFF	TGCGCCAGCAGCCCCTGGACAGGAGAGTTTAACACCGGGGAGCTGTTTTTT
.	TRBV6-5	TRBD1	TRBJ1-1	16	CASSYLGTGINTEAFF	TGTGCCAGCAGTTACTTAGGGACAGGAATTAACACTGAAGCTTTCTTT
.	TRBV5-1	TRBD1	TRBJ1-1	15	CASTTGQPMNTEAFF	TGCGCCAGCACCACGGGACAGCCCATGAACACTGAAGCTTTCTTT
once	TRBV27	.	TRBJ2-1	15	CASSSPSSSVGEQFF	TGTGCCAGCAGTTCCCCCTCGAGTAGCGTTGGTGAGCAGTTCTTC
.	TRBV5-6	.	TRBJ1-2	14	CASSLGAGVYGYTF	TGTGCCAGCAGCTTGGGAGCGGGTGTCTATGGCTACACCTTC
once	TRBV4-1	.	TRBJ1-2	15	CASSHAIGGNYGYTF	TGCGCCAGCAGCCACGCAATCGGGGGGAACTATGGCTACACCTTC
few	TRBV6-2/TRBV6-3	.	TRBJ1-6	14	CASSFLGSNSPLHF	TGTGCCAGCAGTTTCTTGGGGAGTAATTCACCCCTCCACTTT
.	TRBV6-5	.	TRBJ1-3	13	CASSGHGGNTIYF	TGTGCCAGCAGCGGACATGGGGGAAACACCATATATTTT
.	TRBV7-2	.	TRBJ1-5	13	CASSPYGSQPQHF	TGTGCCAGCAGCCCTTATGGGAGTCAGCCCCAGCATTTT
.	TRBV7-2	.	TRBJ2-1	11	CASRVTGEQFF	TGTGCCAGCAGAGTCACGGGAGAGCAGTTCTTC
.	TRBV6-4	.	TRBJ1-1	17	CASILLQVRKRDTEAFF	TGTGCCAGCATACTCCTACAGGTTCGTAAACGGGACACTGAAGCTTTCTTT
.	TRBV2	.	TRBJ2-1	14	CASNEGSSYNEQFF	TGTGCCAGCAATGAGGGGAGCTCCTACAATGAGCAGTTCTTC
.	TRBV10-1	TRBD2	TRBJ2-7	19	CASGGRTGLAGKRDYEQYF	TGCGCCAGCGGGGGAAGAACGGGACTAGCGGGGAAGAGGGACTACGAGCAGTACTTC
.	TRBV29-1	TRBD2	TRBJ2-5	14	CSLTPGGGRETQYF	TGCAGCCTTACCCCCGGGGGGGGCCGGGAGACCCAGTACTTC
.	TRBV7-9	TRBD1	TRBJ2-1	16	CASSPTGPRPYNEQFF	TGTGCCAGCAGCCCGACAGGGCCAAGACCCTACAATGAGCAGTTCTTC
.	TRBV7-9	.	TRBJ2-5	11	CASSSRETQYF	TGTGCCAGCAGTTCGCGAGAGACCCAGTACTTC
.	TRBV29-1	TRBD1	TRBJ1-2	14	CSVQITGGGYGYTF	TGCAGCGTCCAGATAACAGGGGGCGGCTATGGCTACACCTTC
.	TRBV27	.	TRBJ1-2	13	CASSFGQGYGYTF	TGTGCCAGCAGTTTCGGGCAGGGGTATGGCTACACCTTC
few	TRBV7-8	.	TRBJ1-1	14	CASSLENGGTEAFF	TGTGCCAGCAGCTTAGAGAACGGAGGGACTGAAGCTTTCTTT
.	TRBV30	.	TRBJ1-2	13	CAWSPGNTYGYTF	TGTGCCTGGAGCCCAGGTAATACCTATGGCTACACCTTC
.	TRBV6-6	.	TRBJ2-7	11	CASRTGYEQYF	TGTGCCAGCAGGACGGGCTACGAGCAGTACTTC
.	TRBV2	.	TRBJ1-2	13	CASSERGRYGYTF	TGTGCCAGCAGTGAAAGGGGCAGATATGGCTACACCTTC
.	TRBV5-1	.	TRBJ1-6	14	CASSLVGSSSPLHF	TGCGCCAGCAGCTTGGTTGGCAGTTCTTCACCCCTCCACTTT
.	TRBV4-1	TRBD1	TRBJ2-1	17	CASSQPGQGFLYNEQFF	TGCGCCAGCAGCCAACCGGGACAGGGGTTCCTCTACAATGAGCAGTTCTTC
once	TRBV15	.	TRBJ2-6	16	CATSRDRGAGANVLTF	TGTGCCACCAGCAGAGATCGCGGTGCTGGGGCCAACGTCCTGACTTTC
.	TRBV5-1	.	TRBJ1-2	15	CASSLLPGEGYGYTF	TGCGCCAGCAGCTTGCTGCCGGGAGAGGGGTATGGCTACACCTTC
.	TRBV6-5	TRBD1	TRBJ1-3	15	CASSYLEGARNTIYF	TGTGCCAGCAGTTACTTGGAGGGGGCGAGAAACACCATATATTTT
.	TRBV9	TRBD2	TRBJ2-5	18	CASSVGDYYPDFQETQYF	TGTGCCAGCAGCGTAGGGGACTACTACCCGGACTTTCAAGAGACCCAGTACTTC
.	TRBV6-2/TRBV6-3	TRBD2	TRBJ2-5	15	CASSYSSGGGETQYF	TGTGCCAGCAGTTACTCGAGTGGGGGAGGGGAGACCCAGTACTTC
.	TRBV5-4	TRBD1	TRBJ2-1	12	CASSDRGDEQFF	TGTGCCAGCAGCGACAGGGGCGATGAGCAGTTCTTC
.	TRBV3-1/TRBV3-2	TRBD1	TRBJ2-2	16	CASSLSWTGVTGELFF	TGTGCCAGCAGCCTCAGCTGGACAGGGGTCACCGGGGAGCTGTTTTTT
.	TRBV2	.	TRBJ1-5	15	CASTTRGTRSQPQHF	TGTGCCAGCACCACCCGGGGGACGAGGTCTCAGCCCCAGCATTTT
.	TRBV6-6	TRBD1	TRBJ2-7	16	CASSSLEGQGTYEQYF	TGTGCCAGCAGTTCCCTCGAGGGACAGGGAACCTACGAGCAGTACTTC
.	TRBV10-3	.	TRBJ1-1	14	CAISTGGAWTEAFF	TGTGCCATCAGTACCGGGGGGGCGTGGACTGAAGCTTTCTTT
few	TRBV7-6	.	TRBJ2-7	16	CASSPLGGDRSYEQYF	TGTGCCAGCAGCCCGCTCGGCGGGGATCGCTCCTACGAGCAGTACTTC
.	TRBV27	.	TRBJ1-1	15	CASSTLMAADTEAFF	TGTGCCAGCAGCACCCTAATGGCGGCAGACACTGAAGCTTTCTTT
.	TRBV7-9	.	TRBJ2-1	16	CASSTPRTRPGDEQFF	TGTGCCAGCAGCACCCCCCGGACCCGGCCGGGAGATGAGCAGTTCTTC
once	TRBV5-1	.	TRBJ2-2	13	CASSWGENGELFF	TGCGCCAGCAGTTGGGGGGAGAACGGGGAGCTGTTTTTT
once	TRBV6-4	.	TRBJ2-3	15	CASKDERRPTDTQYF	TGTGCCAGCAAGGATGAGCGGCGGCCCACAGATACGCAGTATTTT
.	TRBV18	.	TRBJ2-2	16	CASSPPGGPYTGELFF	TGTGCCAGCTCACCACCCGGGGGGCCTTACACCGGGGAGCTGTTTTTT
.	TRBV7-3	TRBD2	TRBJ2-3	15	CASSLIAGGLAGQYF	TGTGCCAGCAGCTTAATTGCTGGGGGGTTAGCGGGGCAGTATTTT
.	TRBV30	TRBD1	TRBJ1-6	14	CAWSDQGAVSPLHF	TGTGCCTGGAGTGATCAGGGGGCAGTTTCACCCCTCCACTTT
.	TRBV4-3	.	TRBJ1-1	12	CASSQLQGEAFF	TGCGCCAGCAGCCAATTACAGGGTGAAGCTTTCTTT
.	TRBV30	TRBD2	TRBJ2-3	13	CASGGGGPETQYF	TGTGCCTCAGGTGGGGGGGGACCGGAGACGCAGTATTTT
.	TRBV25-1	TRBD2	TRBJ2-1	15	CASSGRGGGANEQFF	TGTGCCAGCAGCGGTAGGGGCGGGGGGGCCAATGAGCAGTTCTTC
.	TRBV3-1/TRBV3-2	.	TRBJ1-1	12	CASSRGSGEAFF	TGTGCCAGCAGCCGAGGAAGTGGTGAAGCTTTCTTT
.	TRBV11-3	.	TRBJ1-1	13	CASSLDYRGEAFF	TGTGCCAGCAGCTTAGATTATCGGGGTGAAGCTTTCTTT
.	TRBV2	.	TRBJ1-5	15	CASKEVANSNQPQHF	TGTGCCAGCAAAGAGGTAGCTAATAGCAATCAGCCCCAGCATTTT
few	TRBV4-1	.	TRBJ2-7	15	CASSQTFGLDYEQYF	TGCGCCAGCAGCCAGACCTTCGGACTGGACTACGAGCAGTACTTC
.	TRBV6-5	.	TRBJ1-5	14	CASSYGLKSQPQHF	TGTGCCAGCAGTTACGGTCTTAAGAGTCAGCCCCAGCATTTT
.	TRBV11-2	.	TRBJ2-7	16	CASSLGLGAPSYEQYF	TGTGCCAGCAGCTTAGGACTAGGGGCGCCTTCCTACGAGCAGTACTTC